This T cell receptor beta chain emerged from a study of Graves' ophthalmopathy and Graves' hyperthyroidism. Study observations and caveats: A model built from 13 signatures distinguished ophthalmopathy from stable hyperthyroidism with around 91% sensitivity and approximately 80% specificity. Ophthalmopathy progression predictions by the model showed 72.22% specificity and 70.59% sensitivity.

For repertoire sequencing, the TCR beta CDR3 regions were amplified from RNA transcripts. The library came from an HTBI-primed first-round RT-PCR and a second-round multiplex PCR. Using its own MiXCR run on the multiplex PCR reads, TCRdb lists one record per CDR3 protein. The table records approximately 700,000 distinct CDR3 sequences, over 40% of them present only once. Germline V gene data show CDR1 as ENHRY and CDR2 as SYGVKD. The CDR3 has 14 residues. Deletions cut 0 bases from V and 1 base from J, with 6 bases between. As regards this clonotype: The target antigen is unknown.

Diagnosis relied on clinical symptoms, serum thyroxine, TRAb, thyroid ultrasound and orbital computed tomography. The V and J genes are TRBV10-3 and TRBJ2-5; tentatively, D is TRBD1 (6 bases). The sequence came from an adult man with Graves' ophthalmopathy. Sample: peripheral blood. The CDR3 here is CAISESGAQETQYF. CDR3 coding DNA: TGTGCCATCAGTGAGTCGGGGGCCCAAGAGACCCAGTACTTC.